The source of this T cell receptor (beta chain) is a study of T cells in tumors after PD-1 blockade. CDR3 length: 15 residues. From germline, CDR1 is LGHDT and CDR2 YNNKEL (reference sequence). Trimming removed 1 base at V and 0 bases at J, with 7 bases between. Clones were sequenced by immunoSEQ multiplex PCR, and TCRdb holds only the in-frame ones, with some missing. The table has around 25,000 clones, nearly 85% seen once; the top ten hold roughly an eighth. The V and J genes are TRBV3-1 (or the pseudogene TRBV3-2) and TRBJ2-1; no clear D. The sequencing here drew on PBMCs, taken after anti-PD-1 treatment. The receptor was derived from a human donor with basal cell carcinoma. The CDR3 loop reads CASSQGQSSYNEQFF. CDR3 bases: TGTGCCAGCAGCCAAGGACAAAGCTCCTACAATGAGCAGTTCTTC.